This T cell receptor (beta chain) was retrieved from a study of T cell responses to AZD1222 COVID-19 vaccine. Study results and limitations: Females made up more of the donors, who were largely white British, and clonal diversity may have come out too low.

CDR1 and CDR2 (germline): MGHDK, SYGVNS. The germline V and J ends were trimmed by 4 bases and 2 bases, with 6 bases remaining between them. The CDR3 runs 12 residues. Details on this clone: Its antigen is as yet unknown.

Sequencing used immunoSEQ multiplex PCR; TCRdb keeps in-frame clones, though not all of them. Among about 120,000 clones listed, around 87% were seen once. V is TRBV25-1 and J is TRBJ2-7; the D is unclear. The TCR comes from an adult in good health. The sample consisted of peripheral blood, taken on day 0 of AZD1222 vaccination. CDR3 coding DNA: TGTGCCAGCAGTGCGAAAACCTACGAGCAGTACTTC. It is translated as CASSAKTYEQYF.